This is a list of T cell receptor beta chains from one sample in a study of blood T cells in healthy people across ages. A single record per CDR3 protein comes from TCRdb applying MiXCR to the 5' RACE reads. Of some 1.7 million distinct CDR3 sequences listed, about 28% were seen once; the top ten hold roughly 8%. The sample taken for sequencing was blood. These receptors were obtained from a woman between 25 and 40 years old in good health. Each CDR3 is given with its conserved first and last residue. The D gene is left open where the match is weak. The listing skips clone size in some rows; elsewhere it reads once, few, many or a size class.

v_call: TRBV29-1; j_call: TRBJ1-3; d_call: -; clone_size: -; cdr3_nt: TGCAGCGTTGAAAGGCGCGGGACTGGCTCTGGAAACGCCATATATTTT; cdr3_aa: CSVERRGTGSGNAIYF
v_call: TRBV3-1; j_call: TRBJ1-2; d_call: TRBD1; clone_size: many; cdr3_nt: TGTGCCAGCAGCCAAGGGACAGGGTCCAACTATGGCTACACCTTC; cdr3_aa: CASSQGTGSNYGYTF
v_call: TRBV6-6; j_call: TRBJ2-7; d_call: -; clone_size: few; cdr3_nt: TGTGCCAGCAGTTACTTCCCGTCCTACGAGCAGTACTTC; cdr3_aa: CASSYFPSYEQYF
v_call: TRBV12-3/TRBV12-4; j_call: TRBJ2-1; d_call: TRBD2; clone_size: few; cdr3_nt: TGTGCCAGCAGTTTAAGTCGGACTAGCGGGAGTGGGAATGAGCAGTTCTTC; cdr3_aa: CASSLSRTSGSGNEQFF
v_call: TRBV5-6; j_call: TRBJ1-2; d_call: TRBD1; clone_size: few; cdr3_nt: TGTGCCAGCAGGTCAACAGGGGCCGCCGTCGGCTACACCTTC; cdr3_aa: CASRSTGAAVGYTF
v_call: TRBV9; j_call: TRBJ2-1; d_call: TRBD2; clone_size: -; cdr3_nt: TGTGCCAGCAGCCCAACAGCGGGAGAGCCAAACAATGAGCAGTTCTTC; cdr3_aa: CASSPTAGEPNNEQFF
v_call: TRBV5-1; j_call: TRBJ1-1; d_call: -; clone_size: -; cdr3_nt: TGCGCCAGCAGCTTGTGGGGCAGGACTGAAGCTTTCTTT; cdr3_aa: CASSLWGRTEAFF
v_call: TRBV19; j_call: TRBJ2-3; d_call: -; clone_size: few; cdr3_nt: TGTGCCAGTAGTAGCGTGGCGGCAGATACGCAGTATTTT; cdr3_aa: CASSSVAADTQYF
v_call: TRBV7-2; j_call: TRBJ2-2; d_call: -; clone_size: few; cdr3_nt: TGTGCCAGCAGCTTATCCCCAGGGCTATTAACCGGGGAGCGGTTTTTT; cdr3_aa: CASSLSPGLLTGERFF
v_call: TRBV20-1; j_call: TRBJ1-2; d_call: -; clone_size: few; cdr3_nt: TGCAGTGCTCCCGTAGTCATGGGGGGCGGGGATGGCTACACCTTC; cdr3_aa: CSAPVVMGGGDGYTF
v_call: TRBV7-9; j_call: TRBJ2-6; d_call: TRBD2; clone_size: many; cdr3_nt: TGTGCCAGCAGCCAGAACAGCGGGAACGGGGCCAACGTCCTGACTTTC; cdr3_aa: CASSQNSGNGANVLTF
v_call: TRBV18; j_call: TRBJ2-7; d_call: -; clone_size: -; cdr3_nt: TGTGCCAGCTCACCCAACCTGGACTCCTACGAGCAGTACTTC; cdr3_aa: CASSPNLDSYEQYF
v_call: TRBV11-3; j_call: TRBJ2-7; d_call: -; clone_size: -; cdr3_nt: TGTGCCAGCAGCTTAGAAACAGGGATGAGCTCCTACAATGAGCAGTACTTC; cdr3_aa: CASSLETGMSSYNEQYF
v_call: TRBV6-2/TRBV6-3; j_call: TRBJ1-5; d_call: TRBD1; clone_size: -; cdr3_nt: TGTGCCAGCAGTTACGCAGGGGGGGCCCGTCAGCCCCAGCATTTT; cdr3_aa: CASSYAGGARQPQHF
v_call: TRBV18; j_call: TRBJ2-7; d_call: TRBD2; clone_size: many; cdr3_nt: TGTGCCAGCTCACCTCGATCGGGGGGCGAGCAGTACTTC; cdr3_aa: CASSPRSGGEQYF
v_call: TRBV6-5; j_call: TRBJ2-7; d_call: -; clone_size: many; cdr3_nt: TGTGCCAGCAGGTCCAGCGGAGCCCTCTACGAGCAGTACTTC; cdr3_aa: CASRSSGALYEQYF
v_call: TRBV4-1; j_call: TRBJ1-4; d_call: -; clone_size: -; cdr3_nt: TGCGCCAGCAGCCAGTCGCTAAATGAAAAACGGTTTTTT; cdr3_aa: CASSQSLNEKRFF
v_call: TRBV5-1; j_call: TRBJ2-6; d_call: -; clone_size: many; cdr3_nt: TGCGCCAGCAGCCCATCCGGGGCGTCGCGCTCTGGAGCCAACGTCCTGACTTTC; cdr3_aa: CASSPSGASRSGANVLTF
v_call: TRBV6-5; j_call: TRBJ2-1; d_call: TRBD2; clone_size: few; cdr3_nt: TGTGCCAGCAGGATCAGCGGGAGAACCTACAATGAGCAGTTCTTC; cdr3_aa: CASRISGRTYNEQFF
v_call: TRBV25-1; j_call: TRBJ2-7; d_call: -; clone_size: many; cdr3_nt: TGTGCCAGCAGTGAAAAGGTGGACGAGCAGTACTTC; cdr3_aa: CASSEKVDEQYF
v_call: TRBV20-1; j_call: TRBJ1-5; d_call: -; clone_size: few; cdr3_nt: TGCAGTGCTAGAGAGGGGGGGCCTAGCAATCAGCCCCAGCATTTT; cdr3_aa: CSAREGGPSNQPQHF
v_call: TRBV29-1; j_call: TRBJ2-1; d_call: TRBD2; clone_size: -; cdr3_nt: TGCAGCGTCCCCCTAGCGGGAGGGTACCATGAGCAGTTCTTC; cdr3_aa: CSVPLAGGYHEQFF
v_call: TRBV12-3/TRBV12-4; j_call: TRBJ2-3; d_call: -; clone_size: few; cdr3_nt: TGTGCCAGCAGCCCCCAGTTGGATACGCAGTATTTT; cdr3_aa: CASSPQLDTQYF
v_call: TRBV14; j_call: TRBJ2-3; d_call: TRBD2; clone_size: few; cdr3_nt: TGTGCCAGCAGCCAAGATTATCGAACTAGCGGGAGCACAGATACGCAGTATTTT; cdr3_aa: CASSQDYRTSGSTDTQYF
v_call: TRBV27; j_call: TRBJ1-2; d_call: -; clone_size: many; cdr3_nt: TGTGCCAGCAGGCCTGCGAACAGCCGGAGGGGAAACTATGGCTACACCTTC; cdr3_aa: CASRPANSRRGNYGYTF
v_call: TRBV24-1; j_call: TRBJ2-7; d_call: -; clone_size: -; cdr3_nt: TGTGCCGCCAGGGGAGAACGGACACCTTCCTACGAGCAGTACTTC; cdr3_aa: CAARGERTPSYEQYF
v_call: TRBV5-1; j_call: TRBJ2-3; d_call: -; clone_size: -; cdr3_nt: TGCGCCAGCAGCTTGATAGCGGAGGAGGGAGATACGCAGTATTTT; cdr3_aa: CASSLIAEEGDTQYF
v_call: TRBV12-3/TRBV12-4; j_call: TRBJ1-5; d_call: TRBD1; clone_size: few; cdr3_nt: TGTGCCAGCAGCCCAGGTGGGACAGTATACAATCAGCCCCAGCATTTT; cdr3_aa: CASSPGGTVYNQPQHF
v_call: TRBV29-1; j_call: TRBJ2-5; d_call: TRBD2; clone_size: -; cdr3_nt: TGCAGCGTTGAAACTCGGGGGGGAGGAGAGACCCAGTACTTC; cdr3_aa: CSVETRGGGETQYF
v_call: TRBV2; j_call: TRBJ2-7; d_call: TRBD1; clone_size: many; cdr3_nt: TGTGCCAGCGTCGGGACAGGGGGCTTCGAGCAGTACTTC; cdr3_aa: CASVGTGGFEQYF
v_call: TRBV9; j_call: TRBJ2-1; d_call: -; clone_size: many; cdr3_nt: TGTGCCAGCAGCGTGGGGACCAGGGCCAATGAGCAGTTCTTC; cdr3_aa: CASSVGTRANEQFF
v_call: TRBV11-2; j_call: TRBJ2-5; d_call: TRBD2; clone_size: many; cdr3_nt: TGTGCCAGCAGCCTCCTAGCGGGAGAAGGCCAAGAGACCCAGTACTTC; cdr3_aa: CASSLLAGEGQETQYF
v_call: TRBV12-3/TRBV12-4; j_call: TRBJ2-4; d_call: -; clone_size: few; cdr3_nt: TGTGCCAGCACCATACAGGGTTTGGGCATTCAGTACTTC; cdr3_aa: CASTIQGLGIQYF
v_call: TRBV19; j_call: TRBJ2-1; d_call: -; clone_size: once; cdr3_nt: TGTGCCAGTAGTATGGGTACCGCGGATGAGCAGTTCTTC; cdr3_aa: CASSMGTADEQFF
v_call: TRBV6-6; j_call: TRBJ2-5; d_call: TRBD1; clone_size: -; cdr3_nt: TGTGCCAGCAGATCACAGGGGGCGCAAGGGGAGACCCAGTACTTC; cdr3_aa: CASRSQGAQGETQYF
v_call: TRBV12-3/TRBV12-4; j_call: TRBJ1-1; d_call: TRBD1; clone_size: few; cdr3_nt: TGTGCCAGCACCCCAAGGACAGGGGTCGTCACTGAAGCTTTCTTT; cdr3_aa: CASTPRTGVVTEAFF
v_call: TRBV3-1; j_call: TRBJ2-7; d_call: -; clone_size: -; cdr3_nt: TGTGCCAGCAGCCAAGATCTAACGGCGCAGTACTTC; cdr3_aa: CASSQDLTAQYF
v_call: TRBV20-1; j_call: TRBJ2-5; d_call: TRBD2; clone_size: -; cdr3_nt: TGCAGTGCTGCCGGCGGGAGGGCGGGGCTCAAAGAGACCCAGTACTTC; cdr3_aa: CSAAGGRAGLKETQYF